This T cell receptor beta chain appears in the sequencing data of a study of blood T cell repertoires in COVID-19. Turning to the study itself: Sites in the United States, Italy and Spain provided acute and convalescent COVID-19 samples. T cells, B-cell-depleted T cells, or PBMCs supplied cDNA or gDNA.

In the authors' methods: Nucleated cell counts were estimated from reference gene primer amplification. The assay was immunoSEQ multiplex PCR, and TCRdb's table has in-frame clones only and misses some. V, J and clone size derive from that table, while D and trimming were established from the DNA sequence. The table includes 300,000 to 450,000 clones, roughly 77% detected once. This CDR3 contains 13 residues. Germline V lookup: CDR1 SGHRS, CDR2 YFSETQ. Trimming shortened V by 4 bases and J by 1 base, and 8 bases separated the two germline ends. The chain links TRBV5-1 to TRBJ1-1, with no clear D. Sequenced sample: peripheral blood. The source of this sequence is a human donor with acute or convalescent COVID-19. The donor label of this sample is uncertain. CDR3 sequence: CASSITANTEAFF. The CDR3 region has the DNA TGCGCCAGCAGCATCACAGCGAACACTGAAGCTTTCTTT. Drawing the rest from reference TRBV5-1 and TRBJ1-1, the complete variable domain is KAGVTQTPRYLIKTRGQQVTLSCSPISGHRSVSWYQQTPGQGLQFLFEYFSETQRNKGNFPGRFSGRQFSNSRSEMNVSTLELGDSALYLCASSITANTEAFFGQGTRLTVV.